These T cell receptor beta chains were read from a single sample in a study of T cells in Graves' hyperthyroidism and ophthalmopathy. One entry per CDR3 protein results from TCRdb running MiXCR on the multiplex PCR reads. Of 450,000 to 700,000 distinct CDR3 sequences in the sample, roughly 50% were seen once. The sequenced sample consisted of peripheral blood or thyroid tissue (not recorded which). Receptors originate from a woman between 18 and 29 years old with Graves' hyperthyroidism. Each CDR3 is given with its conserved first and last residue. Each record gives: D gene, clone size, J gene, V gene, CDR3 DNA, CDR3 protein. A D gene is named only where the DNA matches it firmly. Expanded clones are given a class, and other clones once, few, many or no size at all.

>-|-|TRBJ2-5|TRBV7-9
TGTGCCAGCAGCAGGGACTCCGGGGAGACCCAGTACTTC
CASSRDSGETQYF
>TRBD1|-|TRBJ2-7|TRBV11-2
TGTGCCAGCAGCACAGGGGGGACAGGGGGCTACGAGCAGTACTTC
CASSTGGTGGYEQYF
>TRBD1|-|TRBJ2-5|TRBV12-3/TRBV12-4
TGTGCCAGCAGCCAAGATCCAGACAGGGGGTGGGTGGAGACCCAGTACTTC
CASSQDPDRGWVETQYF
>-|few|TRBJ2-7|TRBV29-1
TGCAGCACTCTCCACAATGAGCAGTACTTC
CSTLHNEQYF
>TRBD1|-|TRBJ1-2|TRBV7-2
TGTGCCAGCAGCTTAGGAGGGGGAACAGGGGCCCGGGGCTATGGCTACACCTTC
CASSLGGGTGARGYGYTF
>TRBD1|many|TRBJ2-7|TRBV7-6
TGTGCCAGCAGCCAAGCGACAGGGGTAGTTCCCTACTACGAGCAGTACTTC
CASSQATGVVPYYEQYF
>-|many|TRBJ2-5|TRBV15
TGTGCCACCAGCAGAGATCTGATTACAGCACAAGAGACCCAGTACTTC
CATSRDLITAQETQYF
>TRBD2|many|TRBJ2-1|TRBV7-8
TGTGCCAGCAGCTCTACTAGCGTCTCCTACAATGAGCAGTTCTTC
CASSSTSVSYNEQFF
>-|-|TRBJ2-5|TRBV5-1
TGTGCCAGCAGCTTAGCGACTTGGGAAACGCGAGAGACCCAGTACTTC
CASSLATWETRETQYF
>-|few|TRBJ1-2|TRBV18
TGTGCCAGCTCATCCGAGAATACACCGCTGGATGCAATGTCCTATGGCTACACCTTC
CASSSENTPLDAMSYGYTF
>-|-|TRBJ2-7|TRBV14
TGTGCCAGCAGCCGTAGCGTATACGAGCAGTACTTC
CASSRSVYEQYF
>-|many|TRBJ2-2|TRBV29-1
TGCAGCGTTGGCAGGGGATACACCGGGGAGCTGTTTTTT
CSVGRGYTGELFF
>-|-|TRBJ2-5|TRBV6-6
TGTGCCAGCAGGGACAGTAGCAATCAGCCCCAGTACTTC
CASRDSSNQPQYF
>TRBD1|-|TRBJ1-2|TRBV30
TGTGCCTGGGCCCCGACAGGGGGCGGCTACACCTTC
CAWAPTGGGYTF
>-|many|TRBJ2-5|TRBV9
TGTGCCAGCAGCCGGGGCCGTAGAGCGGAGACCCAGTACTTC
CASSRGRRAETQYF
>-|many|TRBJ1-6|TRBV4-3
TGCGCCAGCAGCCAAGATGTAGGACCGGGGAATTCACCCCTCCACTTT
CASSQDVGPGNSPLHF
>-|-|TRBJ2-2|TRBV2
TGTGCCAGCAGTGGAACAGGGCGAAACACCGGGGAGCTGTTTTTT
CASSGTGRNTGELFF
>-|many|TRBJ2-7|TRBV2
TGTGCCAGCAGTTTCGGGGAGTCCTACGAGCAGTACTTC
CASSFGESYEQYF
>TRBD2|many|TRBJ2-3|TRBV2
TGTGCCAGCAGTGAAGCGGGAGGGCCAAGGGATACGCAGTATTTT
CASSEAGGPRDTQYF
>TRBD2|once|TRBJ2-6|TRBV7-2
TGTGCCAGCAGCTTATATGCGGGAGGTGGGGCCAACGTCCTGACTTTC
CASSLYAGGGANVLTF
>-|-|TRBJ2-5|TRBV29-1
TGCAGCGTTGAGGGCAGCCGGGACGTGGAGACCCAGTACTTC
CSVEGSRDVETQYF
>-|many|TRBJ1-5|TRBV5-1
TGCGCCAGCAGACCGGACGTTGATCAGCCCCAGCATTTT
CASRPDVDQPQHF
>-|few|TRBJ1-1|TRBV27
TGTGCCAGCAGTTCGATCCCGGGGGCGGGGAATACTGAAGCTTTCTTT
CASSSIPGAGNTEAFF
>-|-|TRBJ2-7|TRBV13
TGTGCCAGCAGCCCCCGGGTCCGGGACACTCACTACGAGCAGTACTTC
CASSPRVRDTHYEQYF
>TRBD2|-|TRBJ2-6|TRBV20-1
TGCAGTGCCAGAACCCTAGCGGGGTCCTACGTCCTGACTTTC
CSARTLAGSYVLTF
>-|many|TRBJ1-3|TRBV10-3
TGTGCCATCAATGAGTCAGCAGATTCTGGAAACACCATATATTTT
CAINESADSGNTIYF